This TCR beta chain was recorded in a study of cytomegalovirus exposure and HLA in healthy donors. At the level of the study: Ancestry clustering placed around four fifths of more than 350 genotyped donors in the Caucasian-associated cluster.

With 60 Vbeta and 13 Jbeta primers, the PCR was carried out. Produced via immunoSEQ multiplex PCR; TCRdb's table is partial and in-frame only. This repertoire shows around 150,000 clones, nearly 80% found once; its top ten account for 0.95% to 1.4%. Though nominally healthy at sampling, donors likely had unrecorded immune exposures. With V trimmed by 6 bases and J by 2 bases, 3 bases remained unmatched. The CDR3 extends over 14 amino acids. CDR1 and CDR2 from the germline V gene are MNHEY and SVGAGI. This sequence originates from a male donor in good health and CMV-seronegative. The chain uses TRBV6-5 and TRBJ1-5; 8 bases line up with TRBD1. Sequencing used PBMCs. CDR3 in amino acids: CASRTGVGNQPQHF. CDR3 coding DNA: TGTGCCAGCAGGACAGGGGTGGGCAATCAGCCCCAGCATTTT.